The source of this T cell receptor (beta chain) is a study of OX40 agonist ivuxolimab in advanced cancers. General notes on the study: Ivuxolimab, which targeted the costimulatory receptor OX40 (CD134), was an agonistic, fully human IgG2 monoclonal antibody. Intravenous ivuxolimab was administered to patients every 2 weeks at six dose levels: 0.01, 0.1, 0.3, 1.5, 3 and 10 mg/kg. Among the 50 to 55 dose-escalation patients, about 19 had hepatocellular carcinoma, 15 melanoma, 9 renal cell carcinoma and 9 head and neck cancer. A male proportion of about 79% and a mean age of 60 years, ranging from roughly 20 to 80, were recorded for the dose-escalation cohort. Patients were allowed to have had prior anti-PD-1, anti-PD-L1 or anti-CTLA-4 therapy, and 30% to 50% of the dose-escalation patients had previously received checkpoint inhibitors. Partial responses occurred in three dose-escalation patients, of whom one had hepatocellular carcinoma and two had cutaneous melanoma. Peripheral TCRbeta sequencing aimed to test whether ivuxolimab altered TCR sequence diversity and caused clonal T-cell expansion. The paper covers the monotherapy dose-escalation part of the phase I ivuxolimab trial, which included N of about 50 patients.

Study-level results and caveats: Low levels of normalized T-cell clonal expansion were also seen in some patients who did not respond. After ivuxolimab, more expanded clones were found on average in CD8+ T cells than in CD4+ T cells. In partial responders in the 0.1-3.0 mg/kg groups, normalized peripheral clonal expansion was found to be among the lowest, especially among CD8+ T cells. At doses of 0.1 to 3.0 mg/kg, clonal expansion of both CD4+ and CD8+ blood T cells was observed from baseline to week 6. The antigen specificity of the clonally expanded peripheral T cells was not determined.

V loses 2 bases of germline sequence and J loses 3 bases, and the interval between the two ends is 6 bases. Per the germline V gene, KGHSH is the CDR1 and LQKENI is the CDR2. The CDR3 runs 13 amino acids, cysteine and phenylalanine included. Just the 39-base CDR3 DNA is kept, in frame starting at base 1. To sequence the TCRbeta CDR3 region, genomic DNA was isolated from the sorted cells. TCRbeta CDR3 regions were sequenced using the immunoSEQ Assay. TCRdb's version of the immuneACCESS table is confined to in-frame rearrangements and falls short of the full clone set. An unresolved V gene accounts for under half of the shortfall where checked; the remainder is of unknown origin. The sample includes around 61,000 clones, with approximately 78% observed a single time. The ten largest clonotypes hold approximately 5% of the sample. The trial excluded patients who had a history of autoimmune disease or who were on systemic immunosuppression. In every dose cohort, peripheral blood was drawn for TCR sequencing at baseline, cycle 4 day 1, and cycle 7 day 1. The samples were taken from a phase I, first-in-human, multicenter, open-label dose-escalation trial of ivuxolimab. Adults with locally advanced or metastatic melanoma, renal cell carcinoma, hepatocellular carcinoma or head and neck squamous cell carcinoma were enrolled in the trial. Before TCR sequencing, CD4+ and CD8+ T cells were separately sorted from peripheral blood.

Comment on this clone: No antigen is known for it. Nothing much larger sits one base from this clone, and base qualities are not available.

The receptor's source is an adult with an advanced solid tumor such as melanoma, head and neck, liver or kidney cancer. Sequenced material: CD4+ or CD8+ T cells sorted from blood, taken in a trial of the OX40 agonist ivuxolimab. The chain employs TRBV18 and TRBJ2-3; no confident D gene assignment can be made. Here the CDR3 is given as CASSPGRTDTQYF. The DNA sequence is TGTGCCAGCTCACCAGGGCGGACAGATACGCAGTATTTT.